The source of this T cell receptor beta chain is a study of blood T cells in healthy people across ages. This clonotype was detected a few times. A sample-barcoded 5' primer and a J-beta primer mix were used in a second PCR of roughly 6 to 11 cycles. One entry per CDR3 protein, called by TCRdb with MiXCR from the 5' RACE reads. This sample has hundreds of thousands of distinct CDR3 sequences, with roughly 60% found just once. The sample providers were healthy Caucasian people from Russia, aged about 6 to 95. Trimming stripped 0 bases from V and 2 bases from J, with 10 bases between. The CDR3 runs to 15 residues. CDR1 LGHDT and CDR2 YNNKEL come from the germline V gene (reference sequence).

Sequencing was performed on blood. The gene calls are TRBV3-1 and TRBJ2-5; D ambiguous. The source is a man aged 30-40 years in good health. CDR3 coding DNA: TGTGCCAGCAGCCAAGATAGGGCTCCTCAAGAGACCCAGTACTTC. It yields the protein CASSQDRAPQETQYF.